The 19 T cell receptor beta chains listed next were all sequenced from one sample in a study of T-cell reconstitution after alpha-beta-depleted transplantation in children. A library of TCRbeta sequences, prepared with unique molecular identifiers, was generated. TCRdb fed the PCR reads into MiXCR, producing one record per CDR3 protein. The table lists about 640,000 distinct CDR3 sequences, approximately 15% of them singletons, with around 0.96% in the top ten. Material: PBMCs from the stem cell graft donor, obtained from the stem cell graft. Receptor source: a human donor who donated a stem cell graft to a child with acute myeloid leukemia.

At least ten counts were recorded for this clonotype. The chain couples TRBV12-3 or TRBV12-4 to TRBJ1-1; the D gene is possibly TRBD1 (6 bases). Trimming left V 3 bases short and J 5 bases short, with 13 bases between. This CDR3 is built from 14 residues. CDR3 amino acids: CASSFRGGSTEAFF. CDR3 DNA: TGTGCCAGCAGTTTTAGAGGGGGGAGTACTGAAGCTTTCTTT.

The chain recombines TRBV7-9 with TRBJ2-7; 9 positions match TRBD1. This CDR3 comprises 14 residues. Germline assignment: CDR1 SEHNR and CDR2 FQNEAQ (reference sequence). V was clipped by 5 bases and J by 5 bases; unmatched bases: 7. CDR3: CASSPGTGYHEQYF. In DNA, the CDR3 is TGTGCCAGCAGCCCCGGGACAGGGTACCACGAGCAGTACTTC.

This clonotype was seen at least ten times. V is TRBV20-1 and J is TRBJ2-7, with D possibly TRBD2 on 6 matching bases. The CDR3 loop spans 16 amino acids. Germline values: CDR1 DFQATT, CDR2 SNEGSKA (reference sequence). Deletions cut 0 bases from V and 0 bases from J, with 15 bases between. The CDR3 region is CSARDLAEGRSYEQYV. The CDR3 nucleotides are TGCAGTGCTAGAGATCTTGCGGAGGGTCGCTCCTACGAGCAGTACGTC.

This clonotype occurred many times. The chain combines TRBV6-8 with TRBJ2-7; 11 positions agree with TRBD2. V lost 2 bases to trimming and J lost 4 bases; unmatched junction nucleotides: 4. Per germline, CDR1 MNHGY and CDR2 SAAAGT. The CDR3 contains 15 residues. CDR3 DNA: TGTGCCAGCAGTTACGCTAGCGGGGGGACTTACGAGCAGTACGTC. Residues: CASSYASGGTYEQYV.

The rearrangement uses TRBV20-1 and TRBJ2-5; D unresolved. The ends were cut back, 6 bases at V and 0 bases at J, with 11 bases in the middle. The germline V gene encodes CDR1 DFQATT and CDR2 SNEGSKA (reference sequence). The CDR3 contains 13 residues. As DNA, the CDR3 is TGCAGTGCCGCGGAGTTTTACCAAGAGACCCAGTACTTC. Translation: CSAAEFYQETQYF.

CDR3 nucleotides: TGTGCCAGCAGCGTTACAGGGAGCCCGGGCACTGAAGCTTTCTTT. Its protein is CASSVTGSPGTEAFF. The chain has TRBV9 and TRBJ1-1; D might be TRBD1 (6 bases). This CDR3 region has 15 residues. The V gene's germline CDR1 is SGDLS and CDR2 YYNGEE. Deletions cut 2 bases from V and 4 bases from J, with 15 bases between.

This clonotype was observed at least ten times. CDR3 protein: CASSYLGSNTGELFF. CDR3 DNA: TGTGCCAGCAGTTACTTAGGATCGAACACCGGGGAGCTGTTTTTT. This chain links TRBV6-5 with TRBJ2-2; the D is unclear. Germline-derived CDR1 and CDR2 are MNHEY and SVGAGI. The V gene lost 1 base and the J gene lost 0 bases, with 6 bases spanning the gap. The CDR3 has 15 amino acids.

V is TRBV5-5 and J is TRBJ1-5; TRBD1 is a possible D gene (5 bases). The CDR3 runs 15 residues. The germline V gene has CDR1 SGHKS and CDR2 YYEKEE (reference sequence). V was shortened by 2 bases and J by 0 bases, with 9 bases between the two germline ends. CDR3 DNA sequence: TGTGCCAGCAGCTTTTGGGGGAGTAGCAATCAGCCCCAGCATTTT. It is translated as CASSFWGSSNQPQHF.

The chain carries TRBV7-2 and TRBJ1-2, with TRBD1 matching 8 bases. Trimming removed 5 bases from V and 4 bases from J; junction bases left unmatched: 9. Germline V gene lookup returns CDR1 SGHTA and CDR2 FQGNSA. The CDR3 is made up of 15 amino acids. CDR3 loop: CASSPQTGTGYGYTF. The CDR3 nucleotides read TGTGCCAGCAGCCCACAAACAGGGACAGGCTATGGCTACACCTTC. Filled out from reference TRBV7-2 and TRBJ1-2, the complete variable domain reads GAGVSQSPSNKVTEKGKDVELRCDPISGHTALYWYRQSLGQGLEFLIYFQGNSAPDKSGLPSDRFSAERTGGSVSTLTIQRTQQEDSAVYLCASSPQTGTGYGYTFGSGTRLTVV.

The CDR3 sequence is CSVEDKNTGELFF. The CDR3 DNA reads as TGCAGCGTTGAAGATAAGAACACCGGGGAGCTGTTTTTT. The chain joins TRBV29-1 to TRBJ2-2; no definite D call. Germline CDR1 SQVTM, CDR2 ANQGSEA. V lost 0 bases, J lost 1 base, and 3 bases lay in between. The CDR3 is 13 amino acids.

This clonotype has at least ten counts. The chain has TRBV25-1 and TRBJ2-7, with D possibly being TRBD1 or TRBD2 (5 bases each). V was shortened by 3 bases and J by 1 base, with 13 bases between the two germline ends. In germline, CDR1 is MGHDK, CDR2 SYGVNS. The length of the CDR3 is 15 residues. The CDR3 is CASSDSGTASYEQYF. The CDR3 coding sequence is TGTGCCAGCAGTGATTCCGGGACGGCATCCTACGAGCAGTACTTC.

This clonotype showed up many times. The chain links TRBV20-1 to TRBJ1-5; D is unclear. Germline CDR1 DFQATT, CDR2 SNEGSKA (reference sequence). Trimming removed 0 bases at V and 5 bases at J, with 11 bases between. The CDR3 spans 14 residues. As DNA, the CDR3 is TGCAGTGCTAGAGACCGCGGGTGGGATCAGCCCCAGCATTTT. It is translated as CSARDRGWDQPQHF.

There are many counts of this clonotype. The chain couples TRBV6-5 to TRBJ1-5, with D possibly being TRBD1 (6 bases). Trimming shortened V by 5 bases and J by 3 bases, and 11 bases separated the two germline ends. CDR3 length: 14 amino acids. Per germline, CDR1 MNHEY and CDR2 SVGAGI. CDR3 protein: CASSPGQTNQPQHF. The CDR3 DNA is TGTGCCAGCAGTCCCGGACAGACCAATCAGCCCCAGCATTTT.

V is TRBV5-1 and J is TRBJ2-1; maybe TRBD1 (6 bases). The ends were cut back, 0 bases at V and 7 bases at J, with 11 bases in the middle. The CDR3 totals 14 residues. CDR1 and CDR2 (germline): SGHRS, YFSETQ. Written as DNA, the CDR3 is TGCGCCAGCAGCTTGGGACAGGCGGTGAATGAGCAGTTCTTC. Translating gives CASSLGQAVNEQFF.

This clonotype was counted a few times. The rearrangement uses TRBV6-2 or TRBV6-3 and TRBJ1-1; 8 nucleotides match TRBD1. Germline V lookup: CDR1 MNHEY, CDR2 SVGEGT. V shed 5 bases and J 4 bases; nucleotides not matched to a gene: 6. The CDR3 contains 14 residues. CDR3 in DNA: TGTGCCAGCAGTAGCGACAGGGGCAGCACTGAAGCTTTCTTT. As protein: CASSSDRGSTEAFF.

This clonotype was counted only a few times. This chain connects TRBV20-1 to TRBJ1-1; 10 bases agree with TRBD1. The germline V gene has CDR1 DFQATT and CDR2 SNEGSKA (reference sequence). The CDR3 totals 16 residues. Losses at the gene ends were 0 bases for V and 4 bases for J; bases not matched to a gene: 8. CDR3 protein: CSARDPGQGGGTEAFF. CDR3 bases: TGCAGTGCTAGAGATCCCGGACAGGGGGGGGGCACTGAAGCTTTCTTT.

The chain joins TRBV4-3 to TRBJ2-3; tentatively, D is TRBD2 (7 bases). Germline V gene lookup returns CDR1 LGHNA and CDR2 YSLEER. The CDR3 totals 16 residues. V was shortened by 1 base and J by 1 base, with 12 bases between the two germline ends. The CDR3 sequence is CASSQGRGAGTDTQYF. In DNA, the CDR3 is TGCGCCAGCAGCCAAGGACGGGGGGCGGGCACAGATACGCAGTATTTT.

This clonotype has just a few counts. The J gene is TRBJ2-2, the V gene TRBV4-2; no firm D call. The CDR3 runs to 16 residues. V lost 2 bases to trimming and J lost 2 bases, with 12 bases between them. CDR1 and CDR2 (germline): LGHNA, YNFKEQ. As DNA, the CDR3 is TGTGCCAGCAGCCAAAAGCTCAGGTTAAACACCGGGGAGCTGTTTTTT. Translated: CASSQKLRLNTGELFF.

This clonotype was seen at least ten times. The chain recombines TRBV12-3 or TRBV12-4 with TRBJ2-5, with TRBD1 matching over 7 bases. Trimming at V came to 5 bases and at J to 5 bases, leaving 5 bases not matched to a gene. The CDR3 consists of 13 residues. The CDR3 DNA reads TGTGCCAGCAGTGACAGGGTACCGGAGACCCAGTACTTC. The encoded protein is CASSDRVPETQYF.